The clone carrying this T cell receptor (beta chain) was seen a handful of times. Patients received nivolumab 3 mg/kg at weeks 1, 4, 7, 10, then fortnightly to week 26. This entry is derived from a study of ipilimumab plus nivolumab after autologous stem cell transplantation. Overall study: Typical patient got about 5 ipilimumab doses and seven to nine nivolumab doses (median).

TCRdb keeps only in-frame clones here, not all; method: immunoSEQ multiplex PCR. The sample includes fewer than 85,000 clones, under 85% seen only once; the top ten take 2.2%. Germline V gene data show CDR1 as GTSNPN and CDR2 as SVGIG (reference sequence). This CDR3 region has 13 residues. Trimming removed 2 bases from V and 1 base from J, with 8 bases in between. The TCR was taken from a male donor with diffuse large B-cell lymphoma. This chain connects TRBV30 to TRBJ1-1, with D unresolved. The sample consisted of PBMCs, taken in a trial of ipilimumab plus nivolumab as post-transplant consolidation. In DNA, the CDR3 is TGTGCCTGGAGTATTAGACCGAACACTGAAGCTTTCTTT. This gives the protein CAWSIRPNTEAFF. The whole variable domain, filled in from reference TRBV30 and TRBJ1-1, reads SQTIHQWPATLVQPVGSPLSLECTVEGTSNPNLYWYRQAAGRGLQLLFYSVGIGQISSEVPQNLSASRPQDRQFILSSKKLLLSDSGFYLCAWSIRPNTEAFFGQGTRLTVV.